This TCR beta chain was sequenced for a study of beta chain features in type 1 diabetes (dated by TCRdb to the late 2010s). Concerning the study at large: Mean age, gender distribution, total cell number and subset yield did not differ between patients and healthy donors. The study compared TCRB repertoires of sorted circulating CD4+ T cell subsets between recently diagnosed type 1 diabetes patients and matched healthy donors. A total of over 90,000,000 sorted cells were examined across all samples, and a strong correlation was observed between cell number per subset and RNA yield. Regulatory and stem cell-like memory subsets were obtained from only 8 patients and roughly 8 healthy donors, while naive and central memory subsets were obtained from all 30 or so donors. The investigation overall reported the following: In all four CD4+ subsets, TCRB CDR3 length was moderately but significantly shorter in type 1 diabetes patients. The naive, central memory and regulatory TCRB repertoires appeared to resemble one another more closely among patients than among healthy donors. Shorter templates might be favored by PCR, yet because patient and control samples were amplified and corrected together, any such skew would affect both groups equally. Only small numbers of individuals were included in the HLA sub-analyses, which left unresolved whether HLA type had any influence on TCRB rearrangement. At VDJ recombination sites, patients with type 1 diabetes made fewer insertions and deleted more nucleotides, a pattern implying thymic rearrangement abnormalities. Because cDNA was sequenced instead of genomic DNA, highly expressing activated cells could be over-represented, though the groups showed no difference in activation or CD3 levels.

Each donor gave one peripheral blood draw, about 110 mL on average, collected into heparinised tubes. A BD FACSAria II was used to sort naive, central memory, regulatory and stem cell-like memory CD4+ T cells with a panel that included CD45RO, CCR7, CD25, CD127, CD95 and CD27. Every sorted population had a purity above 95%. PBMCs were isolated immediately by Lymphoprep density gradient centrifugation and stained directly without culture. To minimize batch effects, samples were stained and sorted in pairs, one healthy donor with one patient per experiment. About this clone itself: The clone's antigen remains unknown. Qualities for individual bases were not recorded, and no much larger clone is one base off.

All of the isolated RNA was reverse transcribed with the High Capacity cDNA Reverse Transcription Kit, so expressed TCRB transcripts were sequenced. Deep immunoSEQ sequencing was applied to naive, central memory and regulatory T cell samples, giving an average of about 3.6 million total reads per sample. After sorted cells were lysed in RLT buffer, RNA was extracted with DNase-treated RNeasy Micro or Mini kits, with the choice depending on cell number. To prevent cross-contamination, each cell subset was processed individually, whereas patient and healthy donor samples were processed jointly. TCRB sequences were amplified from cDNA with the immunoSEQ multiplex PCR, producing 87-bp fragments spanning the CDR3 region. Sequencing of the amplicons was done on the Illumina HiSeq platform. In the original analysis: PCR bias was corrected computationally using synthetic template baselines, and reads within Hamming distance 2 were collapsed, with unmergeable singletons discarded. By aligning reads against IMGT, V, D and J genes, CDR3 length, and insertions or deletions at six rearrangement sites were assigned. Within each subset, clonotype counts were normalized to the number of sorted cells before true diversity and Gini coefficients were calculated with the tcR R package. Repertoire sharing was quantified using the overlap coefficient calculated on TCRB nucleotide sequences. As a proxy for the pre-selection repertoire, out-of-frame TCRB sequences from naive cells were analyzed. As stored in TCRdb, this immuneACCESS dataset retains in-frame rearrangements with V and J assigned. A fraction of the clones does not appear; measured against another copy, unresolved V genes explain less than half of the discrepancy, and the remainder lacks a known reason. Clone size and the V and J calls come from that table; the DNA yielded D and trimming. This sample has 450,000 or so clones in its table, and more than 9.5% of those were observed once. Over 0.035% of the sample is held by the ten biggest clonotypes.

Trimming removed 6 bases from V and 4 bases from J, leaving 12 bases between the germline ends. Via the germline V gene, CDR1 is MGHDK and CDR2 SYGVNS. From cysteine to phenylalanine, the CDR3 is 13 amino acids long. The only DNA kept is the CDR3, 39 bases in frame from the first base. This receptor chain uses TRBV25-1 and TRBJ1-2, with a tentative D gene TRBD1 over 5 matching bases. Sequencing input: naive CD4+ T cells from blood. The meaning of the sample's cell subset or site label: true naive CD4+ T cells. The receptor's source is a young woman in good health. The encoded CDR3 is CASRSDRVYGYTF. The sequence in DNA is TGTGCCAGCAGATCAGACAGAGTCTATGGCTACACCTTC.